Each of the 27 T cell receptor beta chains below was sequenced from the same sample in a study of CD8+CD57+ T cells in acquired aplastic anemia. Genomic DNA provided the template from which TCR beta VDJ and CDR3 profiles were obtained. TCRdb re-derived calls from the reads in MiXCR, one entry per CDR3 protein. The profile shows 200,000 to 250,000 distinct CDR3 sequences, about a third of them singletons. The sample comprised sorted CD4+, CD8+, or CD8+CD57+ T cells (not recorded which) from PBMCs. The receptors here all came from a human donor in good health, serving as a control.

This clonotype was recorded only once. The conserved phenylalanine or tryptophan normally closing the CDR3 is absent here, so this likely arose from a read error. This chain's CDR3 is CASSLVSGNTIYL. The CDR3 nucleotides are TGCGCCAGCAGCTTGGTTTCTGGAAACACCATATATCTT. The V call is TRBV5-1, the J call TRBJ1-3; unclear D gene. Germline assignment: CDR1 SGHRS and CDR2 YFSETQ. Trimming took 0 bases from V and 1 from J, leaving 2 bases between them. The CDR3 extends over 13 amino acids.

A note on this clonotype: One base away lies a much larger clone, so this may be a sequencing read error. V and J are TRBV6-2 or TRBV6-3 and TRBJ1-5; D remains ambiguous. V lost 3 bases and J lost 4, with 10 bases in between. The CDR3 sequence is 14 residues long. Germline V gene data show CDR1 as MNHEY and CDR2 as SVGEGT. As DNA, the CDR3 is TGTGCCAGCAGTTATATGGACGGAAATCAGCCCCAGCATTTT. It translates to CASSYMDGNQPQHF.

The gene calls are TRBV7-2 and TRBJ1-6; D possibly corresponds to TRBD1 (5 bases). V was cut by 0 bases and J by 2 bases, with 11 bases left in between. The germline CDR1 and CDR2 sequences are SGHTA and FQGNSA. The CDR3 totals 17 residues. The CDR3 coding sequence is TGTGCCAGCAGCTTAGCGTGGGAGGGGACCTATAATTCACCCCTCCACTTT. This sequence encodes CASSLAWEGTYNSPLHF.

This clonotype was counted ten times or more. V and J are TRBV19 and TRBJ1-4; TRBD1 might be the D (6 bases). The V gene lost 5 bases and the J gene lost 8 bases, with 15 bases spanning the gap. This CDR3 contains 14 residues. Per germline, CDR1 LNHDA and CDR2 SQIVND (reference sequence). CDR3 sequence reads: CASSPWGLEEKLFF. In DNA, the CDR3 is TGTGCCAGTAGTCCCTGGGGGCTGGAGGAAAAACTGTTTTTT. The complete variable domain, with remaining parts taken from reference TRBV19 and TRBJ1-4, reads DGGITQSPKYLFRKEGQNVTLSCEQNLNHDAMYWYRQDPGQGLRLIYYSQIVNDFQKGDIAEGYSVSREKKESFPLTVTSAQKNPTAFYLCASSPWGLEEKLFFGSGTQLSVL.

In regard to this clonotype: One junction end disagrees with the germline gene, perhaps due to a read error. The rearrangement links TRBV7-7 to TRBJ2-5, with 8 nucleotides matching TRBD1. This CDR3 has 14 residues. CDR1 is SSHAT and CDR2 is FNYEAQ in the germline V gene (reference sequence). The CDR3 protein is CASSLPGGGETQYF. DNA of the CDR3: TGTGCTAGCAGCTTACCAGGGGGCGGAGAGACCCAGTACTTC.

This clonotype was detected a few times. The J gene is TRBJ1-5, the V gene TRBV7-2; D gene ambiguous. This CDR3 is 13 amino acids long. Germline assignment: CDR1 SGHTA and CDR2 FQGNSA. Trimming pared 0 bases from V and 7 bases from J, leaving 7 bases between. CDR3 loop: CASSLAVEQPQHF. The CDR3 coding sequence is TGTGCCAGCAGCTTAGCTGTAGAACAGCCCCAGCATTTT.

The genes are TRBV9 and TRBJ2-6, with D unclear. From germline, CDR1 is SGDLS and CDR2 YYNGEE. There are 16 residues in the CDR3. V lost 0 bases and J lost 2, with 9 bases in between. This CDR3 reads CASSVGRATGANVLTF. CDR3 DNA: TGTGCCAGCAGCGTAGGACGGGCTACTGGGGCCAACGTCCTGACTTTC. Full variable domain (remainder filled in from reference TRBV9 and TRBJ2-6): DSGVTQTPKHLITATGQRVTLRCSPRSGDLSVYWYQQSLDQGLQFLIQYYNGEERAKGNILERFSAQQFPDLHSELNLSSLELGDSALYFCASSVGRATGANVLTFGAGSRLTVL.

The rearrangement uses TRBV15 and TRBJ1-4, with D hard to call. Deletions cut 5 bases from V and 8 bases from J, with 9 bases between. From germline, CDR1 is LNHNV and CDR2 YYDKDF (reference sequence). This CDR3 contains 12 residues. This chain's CDR3 is CATSGTREKLFF. The CDR3 region has the DNA TGTGCCACCAGCGGTACGCGAGAAAAACTGTTTTTT.

The table lists this clonotype with many counts. The chain carries TRBV20-1 and TRBJ2-5; TRBD2 agrees at 11 bases. Germline loops: CDR1 DFQATT, CDR2 SNEGSKA (reference sequence). V shed 6 bases and J 1 base; nucleotides not matched to a gene: 7. This CDR3 comprises 15 residues. CDR3 coding DNA: TGCAGTGCCCAGGGGGGGACTAGCGGCCAAGAGACCCAGTACTTC. Translated: CSAQGGTSGQETQYF.

The chain employs TRBV29-1 and TRBJ1-2; the D gene is possibly TRBD1 (5 bases). Germline values: CDR1 SQVTM, CDR2 ANQGSEA. This CDR3 is 11 amino acids long. V lost 6 bases and J 7 bases, leaving 12 bases between the germline ends. CDR3 in DNA: TGCAGCGTGTCGGGACTGGGTGGCTACACCTTC. It yields the protein CSVSGLGGYTF.

This chain joins TRBV25-1 and TRBJ2-3; D possibly matches TRBD1 or TRBD2 (6 bases each). The CDR3 length is 16 residues. The ends were cut back, 6 bases at V and 2 bases at J, with 18 bases in the middle. Germline V gene data show CDR1 as MGHDK and CDR2 as SYGVNS. CDR3 in amino acids: CASSQAEGDTTDTQYF. The DNA for the CDR3 is TGTGCCAGCAGCCAAGCGGAGGGGGACACCACAGATACGCAGTATTTT.

The chain recombines TRBV20-1 with TRBJ2-3, with D possibly being TRBD2 (6 bases). The V and J ends lost 4 bases and 3 bases respectively, with 20 bases between them. CDR1 and CDR2 (germline): DFQATT, SNEGSKA (reference sequence). The CDR3 consists of 16 residues. Here the CDR3 DNA reads TGCAGTGCTATGACCTCTTGGCGGGGAAAAACAGATACGCAGTATTTT. This translates into CSAMTSWRGKTDTQYF.

As to this clonotype: Given a much more abundant clone one base away, this may be a read error. The chain employs TRBV12-3 or TRBV12-4 and TRBJ1-5, with 12 nucleotides matching TRBD1. The CDR3 sequence is 17 residues long. CDR3 residues: CASSRGQGASSAQPRHF. DNA of the CDR3: TGTGCCAGCAGTCGGGGACAGGGGGCTTCGTCGGCTCAGCCCCGGCATTTT.

This clonotype was seen a few times. This chain connects TRBV20-1 to TRBJ1-5; D gene unclear. The CDR3 spans 14 residues. Per germline, CDR1 DFQATT and CDR2 SNEGSKA (reference sequence). Trimming removed 1 base at V and 4 bases at J, with 11 bases between. DNA for the CDR3: TGCAGTGCTAGAGGGCGCTGGGGAAATCAGCCCCAGCATTTT. Protein sequence: CSARGRWGNQPQHF.

Of note for this clonotype: A read error is possible here, since a much larger clone lies one base away. This chain joins TRBV5-1 and TRBJ2-7; D uncertain. This CDR3 region has 16 residues. The germline V gene has CDR1 SGHRS and CDR2 YFSETQ. CDR3 in DNA: TGCGCCAGCAGCTTGGCTCAGTCGCGTACCCGAGACGAGCAGCACTTC. Translation: CASSLAQSRTRDEQHF. The full variable domain, with the rest looked up from reference TRBV5-1 and TRBJ2-7, is KAGVTQTPRYLIKTRGQQVTLSCSPISGHRSVSWYQQTPGQGLQFLFEYFSETQRNKGNFPGRFSGRQFSNSRSEMNVSTLELGDSALYLCASSLAQSRTRDEQHFGPGTRLTVT.

This clonotype was detected a few times. CDR3 sequence reads: CSASPGGSAKLFF. The CDR3 DNA sequence: TGCAGTGCTAGCCCCGGGGGCTCGGCAAAACTGTTTTTT. The rearrangement uses TRBV20-1 and TRBJ1-4; D may be TRBD1 (6 bases). V shed 3 bases and J shed 10 bases, with 15 bases lying between them. CDR1 and CDR2 from the germline V gene are DFQATT and SNEGSKA (reference sequence). The CDR3 length is 13 residues.

A remark on this clonotype: A single base separates this from a much larger clone, so it may be a read error. Because the CDR3 is missing its conserved closing phenylalanine or tryptophan, this is likely a read error. The chain carries TRBV20-1 and TRBJ2-5, with 11 bases fitting TRBD2. Trimming at V came to 3 bases and at J to 5 bases, leaving 5 bases not matched to a gene. Germline lookup yields CDR1 DFQATT and CDR2 SNEGSKA (reference sequence). The CDR3 runs 14 residues. The CDR3 spells CSASVASGGETQYS. The CDR3 nucleotides are TGCAGTGCTAGCGTAGCTAGCGGGGGGGAGACCCAGTACTCC.

This clonotype occurred many times. CDR3 in amino acids: CASAPGADTEAFF. In DNA, the CDR3 is TGCGCCAGCGCCCCAGGGGCGGATACTGAAGCTTTCTTT. The chain is built from TRBV10-1 and TRBJ1-1; D is perhaps TRBD1 (6 bases). CDR1 and CDR2 (germline): WNHNN, SYGVQD (reference sequence). The length of the CDR3 is 13 residues. V was trimmed by 8 bases and J by 5 bases, leaving 15 bases between them.

This clonotype was seen a handful of times. The V gene is TRBV20-1, the J gene TRBJ2-5; TRBD2 matches 7 bases. V shed 8 bases, J shed 4 bases, and the junction held 10 bases outside the gene matches. CDR3 length equals 13 residues. CDR1 and CDR2 (germline): DFQATT, SNEGSKA (reference sequence). The CDR3 nucleotides read TGCAGTTCGGACGCGGGGGTGGGAGAGACCCAGTACTTC. Residues: CSSDAGVGETQYF.

This clonotype occurred many times. This chain joins TRBV7-9 and TRBJ1-6, with TRBD1 identical over 11 bases. The germline V gene has CDR1 SEHNR and CDR2 FQNEAQ (reference sequence). The CDR3 loop spans 16 amino acids. Trimming removed 5 bases from V and 8 bases from J; junction bases left unmatched: 8. CDR3 DNA sequence: TGTGCCAGCAGCCAGGGGACAGGGGGACGAGATTCACCCCTCCACTTT. This gives the protein CASSQGTGGRDSPLHF.

The chain employs TRBV24-1 and TRBJ1-2, with D unclear. V was cut by 4 bases and J by 8 bases, with 13 bases left in between. CDR1 is KGHDR, CDR2 SFDVKD, per germline. The CDR3 runs 13 residues. In DNA, the CDR3 is TGTGCCACCAGTGACTGGGAATACGACGGCTACACCTTC. Residues: CATSDWEYDGYTF.

This clonotype was observed many times. The rearrangement links TRBV9 to TRBJ1-2; 7 bases map to TRBD1. The CDR3 runs to 16 residues. V trimming: 0 bases; J trimming: 8 bases; junction bases outside the gene matches: 13. Germline V CDR1 and CDR2: SGDLS, YYNGEE. Here the CDR3 reads CASSVGWGTAPRGYTF. In DNA form, the CDR3 reads TGTGCCAGCAGCGTAGGGTGGGGGACAGCTCCTCGGGGCTACACCTTC.

This clonotype appeared many times. V and J are TRBV2 and TRBJ2-1; 14 bases fit TRBD2. CDR3 length equals 14 residues. The J segment lost 6 bases and the V segment lost 6 bases, leaving 1 base of the junction unmatched. Looked up from germline, CDR1 is SNHLY and CDR2 is FYNNEI. CDR3 nucleotide sequence: TGTGCCAGCAGGGGGACTAGCGGGGGCAATGAGCAGTTCTTC. It yields the protein CASRGTSGGNEQFF.

This clonotype was recorded many times. The rearrangement links TRBV20-1 to TRBJ1-1; maybe TRBD1 (6 bases). Between the trimmed V and J ends, which lost 0 bases and 7 bases, there was a span of 18 bases. CDR1 and CDR2 from the germline V gene are DFQATT and SNEGSKA (reference sequence). CDR3 length: 15 residues. CDR3 DNA sequence: TGCAGTGCTAGAGATCCCGGATCATGGGGGCTTGAAGCTTTCTTT. The encoded protein is CSARDPGSWGLEAFF.

The chain combines TRBV6-1 with TRBJ1-1; D is unclear. Trimming removed 6 bases from V and 2 bases from J, with 16 bases in between. CDR1 and CDR2 from the germline V gene are MNHNS and SASEGT. There are 15 residues in the CDR3. The CDR3 loop reads CASRILNTGNTEAFF. The CDR3 nucleotides are TGTGCCAGCAGGATACTCAACACGGGAAACACTGAAGCTTTCTTT.

CDR3 DNA: TGTGCCAGCAGCCTTACAGGGGTTAGAGGTTTGAACACTGAAGCTTTCTTT. The encoded protein is CASSLTGVRGLNTEAFF. V gene TRBV3-1 combines with J gene TRBJ1-1, with TRBD1 identical over 7 bases. This CDR3 has 17 amino acids. The V gene's germline CDR1 is LGHDT and CDR2 YNNKEL (reference sequence). V dropped 4 bases and J dropped 0; count of bases not matched to a gene: 11.

Details on this clonotype: Its ends do not fully match the called genes, so a read error is possible. The V call is TRBV2, the J call TRBJ1-1; 7 bases map to TRBD1. Germline CDR1 and CDR2: SNHLY and FYNNEI. CDR3 length: 13 amino acids. DNA for the CDR3: TGTGCCGGCAGTCGGGACAGAAACACTGAAGCTTCCTTT. Translated: CAGSRDRNTEASF.